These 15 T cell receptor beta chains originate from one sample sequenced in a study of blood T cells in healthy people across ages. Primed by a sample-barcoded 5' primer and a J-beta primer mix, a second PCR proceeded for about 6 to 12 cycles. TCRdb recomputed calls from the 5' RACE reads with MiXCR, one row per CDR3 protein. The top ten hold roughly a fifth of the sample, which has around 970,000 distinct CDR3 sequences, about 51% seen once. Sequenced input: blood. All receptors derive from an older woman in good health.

Here the CDR3 reads CASSRQLAGVGDTQYF. The CDR3 DNA follows: TGTGCCAGCAGCCGACAACTAGCGGGAGTGGGAGATACGCAGTATTTT. The rearrangement uses TRBV7-2 and TRBJ2-3; 11 positions agree with TRBD2. The germline gives CDR1 SGHTA, CDR2 FQGNSA. Trimming removed 5 bases from V and 5 bases from J; junction bases left unmatched: 9. This CDR3 spans 16 amino acids.

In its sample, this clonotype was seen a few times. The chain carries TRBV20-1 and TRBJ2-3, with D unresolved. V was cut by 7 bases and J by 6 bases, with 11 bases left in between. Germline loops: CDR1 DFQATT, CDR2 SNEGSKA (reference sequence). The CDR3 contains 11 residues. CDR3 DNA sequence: TGCAGTGTAGGTCTATTGGATACGCAGTATTTT. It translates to CSVGLLDTQYF.

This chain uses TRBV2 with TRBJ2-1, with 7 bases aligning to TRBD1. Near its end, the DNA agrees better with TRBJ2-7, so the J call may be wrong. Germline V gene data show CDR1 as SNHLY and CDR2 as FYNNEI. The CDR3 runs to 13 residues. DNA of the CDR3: TGTGCCAGCACTGGACAGGTGTCCTACGAGCAGTACTTC. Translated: CASTGQVSYEQYF.

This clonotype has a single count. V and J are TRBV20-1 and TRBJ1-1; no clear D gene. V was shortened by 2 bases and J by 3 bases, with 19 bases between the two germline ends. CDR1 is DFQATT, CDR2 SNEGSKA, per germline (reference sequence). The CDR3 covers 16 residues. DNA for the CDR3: TGCAGTGCTAGAAAACGATCTAGGTACGTCGACACTGAAGCTTTCTTT. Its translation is CSARKRSRYVDTEAFF.

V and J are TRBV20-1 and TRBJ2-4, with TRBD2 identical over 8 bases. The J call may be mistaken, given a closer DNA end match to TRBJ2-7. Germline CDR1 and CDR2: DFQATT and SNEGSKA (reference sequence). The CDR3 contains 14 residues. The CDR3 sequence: CSAPVPGRVYEQYF. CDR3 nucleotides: TGCAGTGCTCCCGTCCCCGGGAGGGTGTACGAGCAGTACTTC.

This CDR3 is CASTPRTLSYEQYF. In DNA form, the CDR3 reads TGTGCCAGCACCCCTCGGACTCTTTCCTACGAGCAGTACTTC. The chain links TRBV7-9 to TRBJ2-7; D perhaps matches TRBD2 (5 bases). CDR1 is SEHNR, CDR2 FQNEAQ, per germline (reference sequence). This CDR3 has 14 residues. The V end lost 7 bases, the J end lost 1 base, and 14 bases lay between the germline ends.

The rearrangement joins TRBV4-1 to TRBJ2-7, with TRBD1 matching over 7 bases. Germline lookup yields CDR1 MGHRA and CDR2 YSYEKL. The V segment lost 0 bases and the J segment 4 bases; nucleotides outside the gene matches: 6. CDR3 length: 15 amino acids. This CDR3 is CASSQDKGTDYEQYF. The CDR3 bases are TGCGCCAGCAGCCAAGATAAGGGGACAGATTACGAGCAGTACTTC.

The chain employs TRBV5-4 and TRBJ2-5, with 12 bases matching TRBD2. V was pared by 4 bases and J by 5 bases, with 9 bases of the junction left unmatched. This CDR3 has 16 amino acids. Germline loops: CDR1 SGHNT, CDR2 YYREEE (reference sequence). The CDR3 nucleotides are TGTGCCAGCAGCCCCGTGACTAGCGGGGGTCCGGAGACCCAGTACTTC. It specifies CASSPVTSGGPETQYF.

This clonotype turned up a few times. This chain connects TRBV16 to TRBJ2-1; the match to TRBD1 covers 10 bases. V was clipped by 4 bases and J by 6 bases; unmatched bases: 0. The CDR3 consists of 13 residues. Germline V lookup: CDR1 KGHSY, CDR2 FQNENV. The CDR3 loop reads CASSRQGANEQFF. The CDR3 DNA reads TGTGCCAGCAGCCGACAGGGGGCCAATGAGCAGTTCTTC.

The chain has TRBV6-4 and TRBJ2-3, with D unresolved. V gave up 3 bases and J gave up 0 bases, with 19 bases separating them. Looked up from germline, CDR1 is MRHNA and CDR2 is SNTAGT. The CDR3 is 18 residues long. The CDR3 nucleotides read TGTGCCAGCAGTGAAAGTAGAACATTGACACCTAGCACAGATACGCAGTATTTT. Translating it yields CASSESRTLTPSTDTQYF.

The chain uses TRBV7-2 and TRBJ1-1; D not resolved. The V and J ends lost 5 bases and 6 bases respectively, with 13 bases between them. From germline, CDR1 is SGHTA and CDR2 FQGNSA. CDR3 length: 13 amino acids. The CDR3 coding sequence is TGTGCCAGCAGCGTCCGCGTAGGCGCTGAAGCTTTCTTT. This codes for CASSVRVGAEAFF.

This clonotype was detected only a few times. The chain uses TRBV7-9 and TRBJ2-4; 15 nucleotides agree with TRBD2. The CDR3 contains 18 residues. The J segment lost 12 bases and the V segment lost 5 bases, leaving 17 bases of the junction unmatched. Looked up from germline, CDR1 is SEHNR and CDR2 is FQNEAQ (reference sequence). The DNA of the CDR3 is TGTGCCAGCAGCCCCTGGACAGGGGGACTAGCGGGGGGAAGAGATCAGTACTTC. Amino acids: CASSPWTGGLAGGRDQYF.

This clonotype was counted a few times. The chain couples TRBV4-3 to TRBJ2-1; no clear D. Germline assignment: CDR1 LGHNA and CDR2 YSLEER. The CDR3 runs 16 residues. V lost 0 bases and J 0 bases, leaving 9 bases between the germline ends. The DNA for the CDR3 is TGCGCCAGCAGCCAAGATCCGAGAAGCTCCTACAATGAGCAGTTCTTC. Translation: CASSQDPRSSYNEQFF.

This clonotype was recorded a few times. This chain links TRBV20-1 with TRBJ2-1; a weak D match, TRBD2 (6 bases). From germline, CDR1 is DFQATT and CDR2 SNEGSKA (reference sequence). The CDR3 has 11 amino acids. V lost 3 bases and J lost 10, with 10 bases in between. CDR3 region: CSASTLAEQFF. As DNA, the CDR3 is TGCAGTGCTAGTACCCTAGCGGAGCAGTTCTTC.

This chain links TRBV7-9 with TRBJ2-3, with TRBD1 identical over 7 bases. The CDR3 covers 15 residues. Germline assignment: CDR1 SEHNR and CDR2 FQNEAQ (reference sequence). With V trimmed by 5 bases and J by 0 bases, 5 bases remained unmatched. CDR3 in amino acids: CASSHRQGSTDTQYF. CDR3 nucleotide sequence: TGTGCCAGCAGCCACCGACAGGGTAGCACAGATACGCAGTATTTT.